This T cell receptor (beta chain) is from a study of T cells expressing NK-cell markers. Concerning this clonotype itself: The antigen is unknown.

TCRdb reworked the 5' RACE reads into one entry per CDR3 protein, no DNA. This table holds a few hundred thousand distinct CDR3 sequences. The CDR3 runs to 18 residues. Germline lookup yields CDR1 DFQATT and CDR2 SNEGSKA (reference sequence). Broader study findings: Of CD8+ T cells, about 1.0-8% belonged to dominant NKG2C+ clonotypes in six or seven donors. The study found these clonotypes also leading the CD3+CD56-NKG2C+ fraction in a few donors.

Sequenced: blood T cells: a sorted CD56 or NKG2C T cell subset, CD4+ or CD8+ T cells, or bulk PBMC T cells (not recorded which). The chain recombines TRBV20-1 with TRBJ1-2; TCRdb gives TRBD1 as the D gene, but with no DNA this cannot be confirmed. This sequence originates from a man between 18 and 35 years old in good health. CDR3 protein: CSARDPQVKHAKNYGYTF.